The TCR beta chain under discussion was sequenced for a study of blood T cells in healthy people across ages. General observations from the study: While age rose, TCR beta diversity per million T cells dropped in a roughly linear way. Higher naive T cell percentage went strongly together with higher TCR beta diversity.

A minimum of 6 micrograms of total RNA was extracted per sample. The CDR3 contains 17 residues. V was pared by 1 base and J by 1 base, with 10 bases of the junction left unmatched. Germline loops: CDR1 LGHNA, CDR2 YNFKEQ. With regard to this clonotype: The antigen remains unidentified.

Primers used in a second PCR of about 6 to 11 cycles were a sample-barcoded 5' primer and a J-beta primer mix. With 12 random nucleotides, a template-switch adaptor tagged each individual cDNA molecule. MiXCR was run by TCRdb on the 5' RACE reads, yielding one entry per CDR3 protein. The data show about 800,000 distinct CDR3 sequences, 55% to 70% seen once. The TCR comes from a man aged 25 to 45 in good health. Sequences were obtained from blood. This chain joins TRBV4-2 and TRBJ2-7; 7 bases align to TRBD2. The chain's CDR3 is CASSQGSGRELSYEQYF. CDR3 DNA sequence: TGTGCCAGCAGCCAAGGATCCGGGCGGGAGTTGTCCTACGAGCAGTACTTC.